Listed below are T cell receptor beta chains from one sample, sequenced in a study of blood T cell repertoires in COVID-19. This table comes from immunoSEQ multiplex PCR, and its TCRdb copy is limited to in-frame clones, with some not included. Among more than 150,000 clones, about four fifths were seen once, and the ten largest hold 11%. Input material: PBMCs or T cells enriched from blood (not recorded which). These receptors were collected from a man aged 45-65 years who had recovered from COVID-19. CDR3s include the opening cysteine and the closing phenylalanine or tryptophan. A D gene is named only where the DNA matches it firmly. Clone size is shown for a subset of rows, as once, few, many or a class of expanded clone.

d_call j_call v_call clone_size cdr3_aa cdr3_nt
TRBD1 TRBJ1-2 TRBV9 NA CASSAGTDYYGYTF TGTGCCAGCAGCGCCGGGACAGATTACTATGGCTACACCTTC
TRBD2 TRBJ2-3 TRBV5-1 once CASRTSGVSDTQYF TGCGCCAGCCGGACTAGCGGGGTCTCAGATACGCAGTATTTT
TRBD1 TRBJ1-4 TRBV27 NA CASSSTGAGGWKKLFF TGTGCCAGCAGTTCTACAGGGGCGGGGGGGTGGAAAAAACTGTTTTTT
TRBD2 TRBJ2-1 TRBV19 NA CASSRRSGGTSGYNEQFF TGTGCCAGTAGTCGTCGCTCCGGGGGGACTAGCGGCTACAATGAGCAGTTCTTC
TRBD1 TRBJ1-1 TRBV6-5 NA CASSQQGDYTEAFF TGTGCCAGCAGTCAACAGGGGGACTACACTGAAGCTTTCTTT
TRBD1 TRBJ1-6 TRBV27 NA CASSFSGQGQFSYNSPLHF TGTGCCAGCAGTTTCTCGGGACAGGGGCAATTCTCCTATAATTCACCCCTCCACTTT
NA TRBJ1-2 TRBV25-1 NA CASSESGHQTGQVGYTF TGTGCCAGCAGTGAATCCGGTCACCAAACAGGGCAGGTTGGCTACACCTTC
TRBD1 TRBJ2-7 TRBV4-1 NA CASSLVRRLGTGGSEQYF TGCGCCAGCAGCCTCGTAAGACGGCTAGGGACAGGGGGCTCCGAGCAGTACTTC
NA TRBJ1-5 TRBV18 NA CASSPLGGETGQPQHF TGTGCCAGCTCACCGCTGGGGGGGGAGACGGGGCAGCCCCAGCATTTT
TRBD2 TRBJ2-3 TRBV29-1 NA CSVEDPLGRLDTQYF TGCAGCGTTGAAGATCCGCTCGGGAGGTTGGATACGCAGTATTTT
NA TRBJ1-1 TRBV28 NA CASSLSNLEAFF TGTGCCAGCAGTTTGAGCAACCTTGAAGCTTTCTTT
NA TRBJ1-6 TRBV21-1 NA CASTFQGANSPLHF TGTGCCAGCACCTTCCAGGGGGCAAATTCACCCCTCCACTTT
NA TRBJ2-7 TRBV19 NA CASSMYQDYEQYF TGTGCCAGTAGTATGTACCAGGACTACGAGCAGTACTTC
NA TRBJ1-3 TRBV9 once CASSAGGGSGNTIYF TGTGCCAGCAGCGCCGGGGGGGGCTCTGGAAACACCATATATTTT
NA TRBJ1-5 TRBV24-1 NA CATSGPGNSNQPQHF TGTGCCACCAGTGGCCCAGGGAATAGCAATCAGCCCCAGCATTTT
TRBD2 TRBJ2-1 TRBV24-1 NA CATSDLSSGSSYNEQFF TGTGCCACCAGTGACCTATCTAGCGGGAGCTCCTACAATGAGCAGTTCTTC
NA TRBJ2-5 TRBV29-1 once CSVEDPGNTQYF TGCAGCGTTGAAGATCCCGGGAATACCCAGTACTTC
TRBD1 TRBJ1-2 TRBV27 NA CASSPTGTGGSRAGYTF TGTGCCAGCAGTCCGACCGGGACAGGGGGTAGCAGAGCTGGCTACACCTTC
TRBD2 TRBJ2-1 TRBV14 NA CASSQDLGRGSNNEQFF TGTGCCAGCAGCCAAGATCTTGGGCGGGGGAGCAACAATGAGCAGTTCTTC
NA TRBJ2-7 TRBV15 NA CATSRDSGYEQYF TGTGCCACCAGCAGAGATTCAGGGTACGAGCAGTACTTC
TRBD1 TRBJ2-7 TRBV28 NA CASSLSGQNRYEQYF TGTGCCAGCAGTTTATCGGGACAGAATAGGTACGAGCAGTACTTC
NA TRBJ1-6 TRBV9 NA CASSVTGRESPLHF TGTGCCAGCAGCGTTACGGGGCGGGAATCACCCCTCCACTTT
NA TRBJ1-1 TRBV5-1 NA CASSSGDATEAFF TGCGCCAGCAGTTCAGGGGATGCGACTGAAGCTTTCTTT
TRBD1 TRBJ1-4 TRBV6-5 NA CASLLGTGSREKLFF TGTGCCAGCCTCCTCGGGACAGGGTCTAGGGAAAAACTGTTTTTT
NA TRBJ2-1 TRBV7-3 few CASSLTIGRGYNEQFF TGTGCCAGCAGCTTAACCATCGGGAGAGGGTACAATGAGCAGTTCTTC
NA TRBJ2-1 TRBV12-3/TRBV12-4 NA CASSQLATEQFF TGTGCCAGCAGTCAACTAGCAACTGAGCAGTTCTTC
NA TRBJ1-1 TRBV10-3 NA CAISESGAAEVF TGTGCCATCAGTGAGTCTGGGGCAGCTGAGGTCTTT